The 3 T cell receptor beta chains below all came from one sample that was sequenced in a study of cytomegalovirus exposure and HLA in healthy donors. PCR amplification relied on 60 Vbeta primers (plus 13 Jbeta primers). Only in-frame clones appear in the TCRdb table, and some are missing; sequencing was by immunoSEQ multiplex PCR. Of about 130,000 clones listed, roughly four fifths are singletons. Sequencing input: PBMCs. The receptor set was obtained from a woman aged 45-60 years in good health and CMV-seropositive.

The chain carries TRBV4-3 and TRBJ2-1, with D possibly TRBD2 on 6 matching bases. The germline gives CDR1 LGHNA, CDR2 YSLEER. Trimming stripped 1 base from V and 0 bases from J, with 7 bases between. This CDR3 comprises 15 residues. CDR3 residues: CASSQVEGSYNEQFF. As DNA, the CDR3 is TGCGCCAGCAGCCAAGTGGAGGGCTCCTACAATGAGCAGTTCTTC.

The chain employs TRBV5-1 and TRBJ1-5, with D possibly being TRBD1 (5 bases). Trimming stripped 0 bases from V and 8 bases from J, with 15 bases between. CDR3 length: 15 residues. CDR1 SGHRS and CDR2 YFSETQ come from the germline V gene. The CDR3 here is CASSLGEKEQEPQHF. CDR3 DNA sequence: TGCGCCAGCAGCTTGGGGGAAAAGGAACAGGAGCCCCAGCATTTT.

The chain carries TRBV4-1 and TRBJ1-2; 7 bases align to TRBD1. Trimming cost V 1 base and J 2 bases; bases outside gene matches: 7. From germline, CDR1 is MGHRA and CDR2 YSYEKL. This CDR3 region has 16 residues. CDR3 in amino acids: CASSQAPLDRNYGYTF. In nucleotides, the CDR3 is TGCGCCAGCAGCCAAGCCCCACTGGACAGGAACTATGGCTACACCTTC.